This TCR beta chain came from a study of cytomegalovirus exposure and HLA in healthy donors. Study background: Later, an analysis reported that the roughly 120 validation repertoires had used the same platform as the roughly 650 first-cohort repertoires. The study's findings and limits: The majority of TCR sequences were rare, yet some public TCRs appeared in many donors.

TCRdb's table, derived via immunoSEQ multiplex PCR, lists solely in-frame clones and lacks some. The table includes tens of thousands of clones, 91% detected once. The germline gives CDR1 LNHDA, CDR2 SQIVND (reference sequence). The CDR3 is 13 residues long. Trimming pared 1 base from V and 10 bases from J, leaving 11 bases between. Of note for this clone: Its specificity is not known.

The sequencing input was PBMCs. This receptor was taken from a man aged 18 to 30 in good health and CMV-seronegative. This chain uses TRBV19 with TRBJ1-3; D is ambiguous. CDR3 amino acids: CASSIGALRTIYF. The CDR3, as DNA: TGTGCCAGTAGTATAGGTGCCCTCAGGACCATATATTTT. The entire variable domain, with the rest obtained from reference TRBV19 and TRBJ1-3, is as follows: DGGITQSPKYLFRKEGQNVTLSCEQNLNHDAMYWYRQDPGQGLRLIYYSQIVNDFQKGDIAEGYSVSREKKESFPLTVTSAQKNPTAFYLCASSIGALRTIYFGEGSWLTVV.